This record looks at one T cell receptor (beta chain) sequence and its context. The target antigen is unknown. The data are from a study of OX40 agonist ivuxolimab in advanced cancers. About the research overall: Cancers in dose escalation were hepatocellular, melanoma, renal cell and head and neck. Findings of the study overall: The study observed clonal expansion of CD4+ and CD8+ blood T cells by week 6 at 0.1 to 3.0 mg/kg.

Only in-frame clones appear in the TCRdb table, and some are missing; sequencing was by immunoSEQ multiplex PCR. Of around 69,000 clones in the sample, approximately 86% are singletons; the top ten hold 2.5%. CDR1 and CDR2 from the germline V gene are SEHNR and FQNEAQ (reference sequence). This CDR3 comprises 12 residues. The V and J ends lost 2 bases and 7 bases respectively, with 5 bases between them. The gene calls are TRBV7-9 and TRBJ2-2; D is unclear. This sequence was found in an adult with an advanced solid tumor such as melanoma, head and neck, liver or kidney cancer. The source was CD4+ or CD8+ T cells sorted from blood, collected in a trial of the OX40 agonist ivuxolimab. The CDR3 reads CASSLIRGELFF. The CDR3 nucleotides read TGTGCCAGCAGCTTAATTCGCGGGGAGCTGTTTTTT.